A selection of T cell receptor beta chains follows, all from one sample in a study of blood T cell repertoires in COVID-19. The assay was immunoSEQ multiplex PCR, and TCRdb's table has in-frame clones only and misses some. The sample holds about 160,000 clones, roughly 78% seen once. Sequencing was done on a sample of peripheral blood. The source of these receptors is a woman aged 55-70 years with COVID-19, enrolled during active disease. Both conserved end residues are part of each CDR3. The D gene is left open where the match is weak. Where a row states a size, it is once, few, many or the class of an expanded clone; other rows omit it.

TGTGCCACCAGCGTCCCTCGCGGTACAGGGTTTAACACTGAAGCTTTCTTT	CATSVPRGTGFNTEAFF	TRBJ1-1	TRBV15	NA	NA
TGTGCCATCAGTGGAAGGACAGGGGAAGAGACCCAGTACTTC	CAISGRTGEETQYF	TRBJ2-5	TRBV10-3	NA	TRBD1
TGTGCCAGCACCTGGGGGACTAGCGGGTTGGGGATAGATACGCAGTATTTT	CASTWGTSGLGIDTQYF	TRBJ2-3	TRBV7-8	NA	TRBD2
TGTGCCAGCAGCTTAATCCCTAGCGGGATCCTTTCCTACGAGCAGTACTTC	CASSLIPSGILSYEQYF	TRBJ2-7	TRBV7-2	NA	TRBD2
TGTGCCAGTACCCGACAGGGAGGAACTGAAGCTTTCTTT	CASTRQGGTEAFF	TRBJ1-1	TRBV19	once	TRBD1
TGTGCCAGCTCACCATCTCGGACCCCAGGGGGCGGTGAGCAGTTCTTC	CASSPSRTPGGGEQFF	TRBJ2-1	TRBV18	NA	TRBD1
TGTGCCAGCAGCTTAGGGGACAGGGGGGATCAGCCCCAGCATTTT	CASSLGDRGDQPQHF	TRBJ1-5	TRBV7-9	NA	TRBD1
TGTGCCACCAGTACGCCGGGACAGGCTTATGGCTACACCTTC	CATSTPGQAYGYTF	TRBJ1-2	TRBV24-1	few	TRBD1
TGTGCCAGCAGCTTACGACTAGCGGACCCCACAGATACGCAGTATTTT	CASSLRLADPTDTQYF	TRBJ2-3	TRBV11-2	NA	TRBD2
TGTGCCAGTAGTATCCGGGACAGACCCTACGAGCAGTACTTC	CASSIRDRPYEQYF	TRBJ2-7	TRBV19	NA	TRBD1
TGTGCCAGCAGTTTACCGGACAGGGTGTCACCCCTCCACTTT	CASSLPDRVSPLHF	TRBJ1-6	TRBV28	NA	TRBD1
TGTGCCAGAAGCTTAGTGTCCCTGTGGGGGGGCAACGGCACAGATACGCAGTATTTT	CARSLVSLWGGNGTDTQYF	TRBJ2-3	TRBV7-5	NA	NA